This T cell receptor beta chain was retrieved from a study of T cells in Graves' hyperthyroidism and ophthalmopathy. Overall study results and limits: Ophthalmopathy and stable hyperthyroidism were separated by a 13 V-J model. Most thyroid clonotypes that were expanded above 0.001 also turned up in blood.

Stable Graves' hyperthyroidism meant no ophthalmopathy progression within 18 months. Every diagnosis used clinical symptoms, serum thyroxine and TRAb, thyroid ultrasound and orbital computed tomography. The CDR3 covers 15 residues. Germline V lookup: CDR1 SGHRS, CDR2 YFSETQ. V was trimmed by 2 bases and J by 4 bases, leaving 13 bases between them. Amplified TCR beta CDR3 regions came from RNA transcripts. With the HTBI primer set, the TCR CDR3 went through a first round of RT-PCR. TCRdb redid the calling of the multiplex PCR reads with MiXCR, one entry per CDR3 protein. The table records 300,000 or so distinct CDR3 sequences, around 16% of them present only once. This clonotype has at least ten counts. Its antigen is as yet unknown.

Sequencing used blood. V gene TRBV5-1 combines with J gene TRBJ2-1, with D possibly being TRBD2 (5 bases). The sequence was obtained from a man younger than 45 with Graves' hyperthyroidism. The CDR3 DNA reads as TGCGCCAGCAGCTTAACAGCTAGGGAGTACAATGAGCAGTTCTTC. Translating gives CASSLTAREYNEQFF.